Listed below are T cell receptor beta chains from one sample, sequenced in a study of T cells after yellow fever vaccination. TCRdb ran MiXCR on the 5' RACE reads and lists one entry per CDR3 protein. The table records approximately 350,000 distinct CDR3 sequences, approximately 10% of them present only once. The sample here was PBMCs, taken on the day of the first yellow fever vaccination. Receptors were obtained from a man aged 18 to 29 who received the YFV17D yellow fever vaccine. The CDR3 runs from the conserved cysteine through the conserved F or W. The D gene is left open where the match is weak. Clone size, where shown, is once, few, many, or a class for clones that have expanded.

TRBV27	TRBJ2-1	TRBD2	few	CASSLSGGGASYEQFF	TGTGCCAGCAGTTTATCCGGCGGGGGGGCTAGCTATGAGCAGTTCTTC
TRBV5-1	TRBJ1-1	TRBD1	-	CASSHRGGEAFF	TGCGCCAGCAGTCACAGGGGGGGAGAAGCTTTCTTT
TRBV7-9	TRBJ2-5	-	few	CASSTDTETQYF	TGTGCCAGCAGCACGGACACAGAGACCCAGTACTTC
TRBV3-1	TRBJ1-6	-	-	CASSQSPADSPLHF	TGTGCCAGCAGCCAATCACCCGCGGATTCACCCCTCCACTTT
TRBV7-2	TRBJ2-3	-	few	CASSLAPTSTDTQYF	TGTGCCAGCAGCTTAGCCCCCACTAGCACAGATACGCAGTATTTT
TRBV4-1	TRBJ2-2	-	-	CASSQESNTGELFF	TGCGCCAGCAGCCAAGAAAGCAACACCGGGGAGCTGTTTTTT
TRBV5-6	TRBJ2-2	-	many	CASSLVSGELFF	TGTGCCAGCAGCTTGGTATCTGGGGAGCTGTTTTTT
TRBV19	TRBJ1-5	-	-	CASSPKDRVYSNQPQHF	TGTGCCAGTAGTCCTAAGGACAGAGTCTATAGCAATCAGCCCCAGCATTTT
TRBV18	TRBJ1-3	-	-	CASSPRTKGNTIYF	TGTGCCAGCTCACCAAGGACAAAAGGAAACACCATATATTTT
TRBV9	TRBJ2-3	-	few	CASSADSGQLLPDTQYF	TGTGCCAGCAGCGCAGACTCCGGACAGCTATTGCCAGATACGCAGTATTTT
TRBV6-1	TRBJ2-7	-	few	CASSALLETYEQYF	TGTGCCAGCAGTGCGTTACTCGAGACCTACGAGCAGTACTTC
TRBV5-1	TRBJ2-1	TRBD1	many	CASSSGTGAYNEQFF	TGCGCCAGCAGCTCCGGGACAGGGGCCTACAATGAGCAGTTCTTC
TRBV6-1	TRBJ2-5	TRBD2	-	CASSSGGHETQYF	TGTGCCAGCAGTAGCGGGGGGCATGAGACCCAGTACTTC
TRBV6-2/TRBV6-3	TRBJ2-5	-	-	CASSLTTNSYQETQYF	TGTGCCAGCAGCTTAACTACGAACTCGTACCAAGAGACCCAGTACTTC
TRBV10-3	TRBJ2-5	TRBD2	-	CATRREAGAQETQYF	TGTGCCACGAGGCGAGAAGCGGGGGCTCAAGAGACCCAGTACTTC
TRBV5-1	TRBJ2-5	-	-	CASSLGRAGETQYF	TGCGCCAGCAGCTTGGGGCGGGCTGGAGAGACCCAGTACTTC
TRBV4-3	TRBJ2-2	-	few	CASSQVIGWPNTGELFF	TGCGCCAGCAGCCAAGTAATCGGGTGGCCGAACACCGGGGAGCTGTTTTTT
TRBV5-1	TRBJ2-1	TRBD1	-	CASSLTDRAYNEQFF	TGCGCCAGCAGCCTGACGGACAGGGCCTACAATGAGCAGTTCTTC
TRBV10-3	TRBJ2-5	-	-	CAISEYETQYF	TGTGCCATCAGTGAATACGAGACCCAGTACTTC
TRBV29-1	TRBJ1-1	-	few	CSVRANTEAFF	TGCAGCGTCCGGGCGAACACTGAAGCTTTCTTT
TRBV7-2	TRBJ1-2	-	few	CASSFFTPGGYGYTF	TGTGCCAGCAGCTTTTTCACTCCAGGAGGATATGGCTACACCTTC
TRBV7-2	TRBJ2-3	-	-	CASSPPGVFTDTQYF	TGTGCCAGCAGCCCGCCAGGGGTCTTCACAGATACGCAGTATTTT
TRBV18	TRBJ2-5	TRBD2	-	CASSPGPGGETQYF	TGTGCCAGCTCACCCGGACCGGGGGGAGAGACCCAGTACTTC
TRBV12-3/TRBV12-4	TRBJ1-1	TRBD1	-	CASTLTGRNTEAFF	TGTGCCAGCACCCTGACAGGGAGAAACACTGAAGCTTTCTTT
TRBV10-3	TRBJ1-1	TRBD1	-	CAIRTDRGDTEAFF	TGTGCCATCCGGACGGACAGGGGAGACACTGAAGCTTTCTTT
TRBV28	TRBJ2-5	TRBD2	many	CASSLLAAQETQYF	TGTGCCAGCAGTCTACTAGCGGCCCAAGAGACCCAGTACTTC
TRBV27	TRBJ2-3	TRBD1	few	CASSILQGVPADTQYF	TGTGCCAGCAGTATTTTACAGGGGGTCCCCGCAGATACGCAGTATTTT
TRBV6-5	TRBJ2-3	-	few	CASSYSLAQTDTQYF	TGTGCCAGCAGTTACTCTCTGGCGCAGACAGATACGCAGTATTTT
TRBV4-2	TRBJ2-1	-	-	CASSQDQDSSTYNEQFF	TGTGCCAGCAGCCAAGATCAGGACAGCTCAACCTACAATGAGCAGTTCTTC
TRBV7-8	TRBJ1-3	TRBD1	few	CASSLGPRGHGNTIYF	TGTGCCAGCAGCTTAGGCCCCAGGGGGCATGGAAACACCATATATTTT
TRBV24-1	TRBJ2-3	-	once	CATSDFPTDTQYF	TGTGCCACCAGTGATTTCCCCACAGATACGCAGTATTTT
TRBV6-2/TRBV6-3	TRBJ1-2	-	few	CASSRLPSRDIHTF	TGTGCCAGCAGTAGACTGCCTTCTCGGGACATTCACACCTTC
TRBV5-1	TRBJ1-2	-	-	CASSLGSGDGYTF	TGCGCCAGCAGCTTGGGTAGTGGCGATGGCTACACCTTC
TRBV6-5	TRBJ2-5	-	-	CASSQRVGPETQYF	TGTGCCAGCAGTCAGCGTGTAGGACCAGAGACCCAGTACTTC
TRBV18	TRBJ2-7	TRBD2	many	CASSLGSAVAGAPYEQYF	TGTGCCAGCTCACTGGGCTCTGCGGTAGCGGGGGCACCTTACGAGCAGTACTTC
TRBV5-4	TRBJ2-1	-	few	CASSIDGAGGFYNEQFF	TGTGCCAGCAGCATAGACGGGGCCGGGGGCTTCTACAATGAGCAGTTCTTC
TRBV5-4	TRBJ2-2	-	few	CASSSGIAIGELFF	TGTGCCAGCAGCTCCGGGATTGCTATCGGGGAGCTGTTTTTT
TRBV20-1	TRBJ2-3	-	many	CSASGEYYGTDTQYF	TGCAGTGCTAGCGGGGAGTATTACGGGACAGATACGCAGTATTTT
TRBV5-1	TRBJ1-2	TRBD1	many	CASSLVTGEGYTF	TGCGCCAGCAGCTTGGTAACAGGGGAGGGCTACACCTTC
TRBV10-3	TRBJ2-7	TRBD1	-	CAISGQGEYEQYF	TGTGCCATCAGTGGACAGGGGGAATACGAGCAGTACTTC
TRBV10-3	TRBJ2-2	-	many	CAIRRQSNTGELFF	TGTGCCATCAGACGACAGTCGAACACCGGGGAGCTGTTTTTT
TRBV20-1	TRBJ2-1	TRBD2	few	CSAKVSGAGDEQFF	TGCAGTGCGAAAGTCAGCGGGGCTGGGGATGAGCAGTTCTTC
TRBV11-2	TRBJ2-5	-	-	CASRSMSRLRGETQYF	TGTGCCAGCAGGTCAATGTCGCGCCTGCGAGGGGAGACCCAGTACTTC
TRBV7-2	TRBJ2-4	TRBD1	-	CASSLALTGGDPKNIQYF	TGTGCCAGCAGCTTAGCGCTAACAGGGGGCGACCCCAAAAACATTCAGTACTTC
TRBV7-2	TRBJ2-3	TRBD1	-	CASSLQGAGLTDTQYF	TGTGCCAGCAGCTTACAGGGGGCGGGTTTAACAGATACGCAGTATTTT
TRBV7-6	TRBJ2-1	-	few	CASSPRGLLNEQFF	TGTGCCAGCAGCCCACGTGGACTGCTCAATGAGCAGTTCTTC
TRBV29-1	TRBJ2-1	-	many	CSVESNRNEQFF	TGCAGCGTTGAATCAAACCGCAATGAGCAGTTCTTC
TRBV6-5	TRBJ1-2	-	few	CASKNSNYGYTF	TGTGCCAGCAAGAACAGTAACTATGGCTACACCTTC
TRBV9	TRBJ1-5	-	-	CASSVDGFQPQHF	TGTGCCAGCAGCGTAGATGGGTTTCAGCCCCAGCATTTT
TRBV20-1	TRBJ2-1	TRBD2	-	CSPLGAGGYNEQFF	TGCAGCCCTTTGGGAGCGGGGGGTTACAATGAGCAGTTCTTC
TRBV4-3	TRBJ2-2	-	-	CASRHPGITGELFF	TGCGCCAGCAGACACCCGGGAATCACCGGGGAGCTGTTTTTT
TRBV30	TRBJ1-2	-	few	CAWRPEFYGYTF	TGTGCCTGGAGACCCGAATTCTATGGCTACACCTTC
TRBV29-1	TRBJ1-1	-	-	CSVHLGLSNTEAFF	TGCAGCGTCCATCTAGGCCTTTCGAACACTGAAGCTTTCTTT
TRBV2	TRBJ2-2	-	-	CASSGFRNTGELFF	TGTGCCAGCAGTGGTTTCAGAAACACCGGGGAGCTGTTTTTT